These T cell receptor beta chains were read from a single sample in a study of Graves' ophthalmopathy and Graves' hyperthyroidism. Each CDR3 protein is one row after TCRdb ran MiXCR on the multiplex PCR reads. The table shows about 700,000 distinct CDR3 sequences, with roughly 41% occurring only once. The sample comprised peripheral blood. These receptors came from an adult man with Graves' ophthalmopathy. CDR3s include the opening cysteine and the closing phenylalanine or tryptophan. D genes are given only for firm matches. Clone size is stated in some rows and not others, as once, few, many or a class when expanded.

CDR3,DNA,D,size,V,J
CASSLAGILAGANTGELFF,TGTGCCAGCAGCTTGGCCGGGATACTAGCGGGAGCGAACACCGGGGAGCTGTTTTTT,TRBD2,-,TRBV7-9,TRBJ2-2
CASSRQATGGEGDTQYF,TGTGCCAGCAGCCGTCAAGCCACAGGGGGCGAAGGAGATACGCAGTATTTT,TRBD1,-,TRBV7-9,TRBJ2-3
CASSLASQGQAFF,TGTGCCAGCAGCTTAGCGTCCCAGGGGCAAGCTTTCTTT,-,few,TRBV7-9,TRBJ1-1
CSVEKRLAGNTGELFF,TGCAGCGTTGAAAAAAGACTAGCGGGGAACACCGGGGAGCTGTTTTTT,TRBD2,-,TRBV29-1,TRBJ2-2
CASSREQGGSYGYTF,TGTGCCAGCAGTAGGGAACAGGGTGGGTCCTATGGCTACACCTTC,-,many,TRBV2,TRBJ1-2
CAGSLKQNSPLHF,TGTGCCGGCAGCTTAAAGCAGAATTCACCCCTCCACTTT,-,once,TRBV7-2,TRBJ1-6
CAIRRGDSPLHF,TGTGCCATCAGGAGGGGGGATTCACCCCTCCACTTT,-,-,TRBV10-3,TRBJ1-6
CATSRRQGYEQYF,TGTGCCACCAGCAGGAGACAGGGCTACGAGCAGTACTTC,TRBD1,many,TRBV15,TRBJ2-7
CASSLTGAISGANVLTF,TGTGCCAGCAGCTTAACAGGGGCGATATCTGGGGCCAACGTCCTGACTTTC,TRBD1,-,TRBV7-2,TRBJ2-6
CASSVEMQGAGELFF,TGTGCCAGCAGCGTAGAGATGCAGGGGGCCGGGGAGCTGTTTTTT,TRBD1,-,TRBV25-1,TRBJ2-2
CATSDPGTGDGKLFF,TGTGCCACCAGTGACCCAGGGACAGGGGACGGAAAACTGTTTTTT,TRBD1,many,TRBV24-1,TRBJ1-4
CAISESGELFF,TGTGCCATCAGTGAATCCGGGGAGCTGTTTTTT,-,-,TRBV10-3,TRBJ2-2
CATSDRGFSTDTQYF,TGTGCCACCAGTGACCGGGGGTTCAGCACAGATACGCAGTATTTT,-,many,TRBV24-1,TRBJ2-3
CASRGTSSGPETQYF,TGTGCCAGCAGAGGGACTAGCAGCGGCCCAGAGACCCAGTACTTC,TRBD2,many,TRBV2,TRBJ2-5
CASSQGTQPQHF,TGTGCCAGCAGCCAGGGAACTCAGCCCCAGCATTTT,-,few,TRBV14,TRBJ1-5
CASMTALGSPLHF,TGTGCCAGTATGACAGCCCTTGGGTCACCCCTCCACTTT,-,many,TRBV2,TRBJ1-6
CSAGGTSGIRETQYF,TGCAGTGCGGGGGGGACTAGCGGGATTCGAGAGACCCAGTACTTC,TRBD2,-,TRBV20-1,TRBJ2-5
CSVEVVQGGTEKLFF,TGCAGCGTTGAAGTCGTCCAGGGTGGCACTGAAAAACTGTTTTTT,-,-,TRBV29-1,TRBJ1-4
CASSLAGGLAYEQYF,TGTGCCAGCAGCTTAGCTGGAGGACTCGCCTACGAGCAGTACTTC,-,few,TRBV7-9,TRBJ2-7
CAISESQGAVWSDQYF,TGTGCCATCAGTGAGTCCCAGGGGGCCGTCTGGAGTGACCAGTACTTC,TRBD1,many,TRBV10-3,TRBJ2-5
CASSQQGGTNEKLFF,TGTGCCAGCAGCCAACAGGGTGGAACTAATGAAAAACTGTTTTTT,-,-,TRBV19,TRBJ1-4
CASSYSRDDRNEAFF,TGTGCCAGCAGTTACTCGAGGGACGACCGTAATGAAGCTTTCTTT,-,few,TRBV10-3,TRBJ1-1
CASSLPGQGFNEQYF,TGTGCCAGCAGCTTGCCGGGACAGGGCTTCAACGAGCAGTACTTC,TRBD1,few,TRBV7-9,TRBJ2-7
CASSATGTGKELFF,TGTGCCAGTAGTGCAACCGGGACAGGGAAAGAACTGTTTTTT,TRBD1,-,TRBV19,TRBJ1-4
CASSYGGQFHEKLFF,TGTGCCAGCAGTTACGGGGGACAGTTCCACGAAAAACTGTTTTTT,TRBD1,-,TRBV6-5,TRBJ1-4
CSAKLKKLGQETQYF,TGCAGTGCTAAACTAAAAAAACTTGGACAAGAGACCCAGTACTTC,-,-,TRBV20-1,TRBJ2-5
CASSPSGVREKLFF,TGTGCCAGCAGCCCATCGGGGGTGCGTGAAAAACTGTTTTTT,-,-,TRBV7-2,TRBJ1-4
CSAGQGGNQPQHF,TGCAGCGCTGGACAGGGCGGCAATCAGCCCCAGCATTTT,TRBD1,many,TRBV29-1,TRBJ1-5
CASRGRGYTYEQYF,TGTGCCAGCAGAGGCAGGGGATACACCTACGAGCAGTACTTC,-,-,TRBV9,TRBJ2-7
CASSSGDIRYEHF,TGTGCCAGCAGTTCGGGGGACATTCGCTACGAGCATTTT,-,-,TRBV24-1,TRBJ1-5
CASSLAGTGVETEAFF,TGTGCCAGCAGCTTAGCCGGGACAGGGGTTGAGACTGAAGCTTTCTTT,TRBD1,-,TRBV7-8,TRBJ1-1
CASSGRTSNEKLFF,TGTGCCAGCAGTGGAAGGACCAGTAATGAAAAACTGTTTTTT,-,few,TRBV2,TRBJ1-4
CASSDLGRGIVGGYTF,TGCGCCAGCAGCGACCTGGGGCGGGGGATCGTTGGTGGCTACACCTTC,-,-,TRBV10-2,TRBJ1-2
CASSYFGHSNEKLFF,TGTGCCAGCAGTTACTTCGGGCATTCTAATGAAAAACTGTTTTTT,-,-,TRBV2,TRBJ1-4
CASRRFSGINGYTF,TGTGCCAGCAGGAGGTTTTCGGGCATTAACGGCTACACCTTC,-,many,TRBV14,TRBJ1-2
CASSLVTGGSYEQYF,TGTGCCAGCAGCTTGGTAACAGGGGGCTCCTACGAGCAGTACTTC,TRBD1,-,TRBV5-5,TRBJ2-7
CATSQGGSPLHF,TGTGCCACCAGCCAAGGTGGTTCACCCCTCCACTTT,-,-,TRBV15,TRBJ1-6
CASSKDLQGASADTQYF,TGTGCCAGCAGCAAAGACCTACAGGGGGCGTCGGCAGATACGCAGTATTTT,TRBD1,-,TRBV7-9,TRBJ2-3
CASRQRGGNYEQYF,TGTGCCAGCAGACAACGGGGGGGGAACTACGAGCAGTACTTC,TRBD2,few,TRBV13,TRBJ2-7
CASSLSPGTFGYGYTF,TGTGCCAGCAGCTTGAGTCCCGGGACGTTTGGCTATGGCTACACCTTC,-,many,TRBV5-6,TRBJ1-2
CSAKHLIAGLSYEQYF,TGCAGTGCGAAACACCTAATAGCGGGACTTTCCTACGAGCAGTACTTC,TRBD2,few,TRBV20-1,TRBJ2-7
CASIRGVFDTEAFF,TGTGCCAGCATTCGAGGGGTATTCGACACTGAAGCTTTCTTT,-,-,TRBV6-5,TRBJ1-1
CAGSYLAGGQAAQYF,TGTGCCGGCAGTTACTTAGCGGGGGGCCAAGCGGCCCAGTACTTC,TRBD2,few,TRBV9,TRBJ2-5
CASRVLGQGVYEQYF,TGTGCCAGCAGAGTACTGGGCCAGGGGGTGTACGAGCAGTACTTC,TRBD1,-,TRBV2,TRBJ2-7
CSVVGWAEAFF,TGCAGCGTTGTCGGGTGGGCAGAGGCTTTCTTT,-,-,TRBV29-1,TRBJ1-1
CATSDTTRADGYTF,TGTGCCACCAGTGATACCACGAGGGCGGATGGCTACACCTTC,-,many,TRBV24-1,TRBJ1-2
CASSSTSGTGSAGELFF,TGTGCCAGCAGCTCCACCTCCGGGACAGGGAGCGCCGGGGAGCTGTTTTTT,TRBD1,few,TRBV7-9,TRBJ2-2
CASSRYGTGPYEQYF,TGTGCCAGTAGTAGGTACGGGACAGGGCCCTACGAGCAGTACTTC,TRBD1,many,TRBV19,TRBJ2-7
CSAEGTSGGYYEQYF,TGCAGTGCTGAGGGGACTAGCGGGGGATACTACGAGCAGTACTTC,TRBD2,-,TRBV20-1,TRBJ2-7
CAISLPLSRQETQYF,TGTGCCATCAGTTTGCCCCTCAGTAGGCAAGAGACCCAGTACTTC,-,-,TRBV10-3,TRBJ2-5
CASAQTGTSVNEQFF,TGCGCCAGCGCGCAAACCGGGACTAGCGTCAATGAGCAGTTCTTC,TRBD2,-,TRBV5-1,TRBJ2-1
CASTADSSSGNTIYF,TGTGCCAGCACGGCGGACTCTAGCTCTGGAAACACCATATATTTT,-,-,TRBV9,TRBJ1-3
CASKGFKQPQHF,TGTGCCAGTAAAGGGTTTAAACAGCCCCAGCATTTT,-,many,TRBV19,TRBJ1-5
CSALTPGGFGTGELFF,TGCAGTGCTCTGACCCCCGGGGGCTTCGGCACCGGGGAGCTGTTTTTT,-,-,TRBV20-1,TRBJ2-2
CASSLDGAGVEETQYF,TGTGCCAGCAGCTTAGACGGAGCGGGGGTAGAGGAGACCCAGTACTTC,TRBD2,-,TRBV11-2,TRBJ2-5
CASSLTGTSGELFF,TGTGCCAGCAGCTTAACCGGGACTAGCGGGGAGCTGTTTTTT,TRBD2,-,TRBV7-9,TRBJ2-2
CATSGPGIGNQPQHF,TGTGCCACCAGTGGCCCAGGGATCGGCAATCAGCCCCAGCATTTT,-,-,TRBV24-1,TRBJ1-5